This TCR beta chain originates from a study of cytomegalovirus exposure and HLA in healthy donors. The PCR ran on 60 Vbeta and 13 Jbeta primers. Assay: immunoSEQ multiplex PCR; the TCRdb copy retains only in-frame clones and omits some. The table lists fewer than 250,000 clones, about 88% of them singletons. In its sample, this clone was seen once. Its target is not known. Overall study results and limits: CMV serostatus was the only recorded immune exposure for donors.

Germline values: CDR1 MDHEN, CDR2 SYDVKM. This CDR3 contains 15 residues. V was shortened by 5 bases and J by 3 bases, with 13 bases between the two germline ends. This chain joins TRBV28 and TRBJ2-2; the D gene is possibly TRBD1 (6 bases). This receptor was taken from a woman between 18 and 29 years old in good health and CMV-seronegative. Sequences were obtained from PBMCs. The CDR3 nucleotides are TGTGCCAGCAGTAAACTGGGACAAGACACCGGGGAGCTGTTTTTT. Its protein is CASSKLGQDTGELFF.